The rows below give T cell receptor beta chains drawn from one sample of a study of blood T cells in healthy people across ages. TCRdb re-analysed the 5' RACE reads in MiXCR, keeping a single row per CDR3 protein. The sample has roughly 1,700,000 distinct CDR3 sequences, approximately 30% seen once. Sequencing input: blood. The receptors derive from a woman younger than 45 in good health. Each CDR3 is given with its conserved first and last residue. The D gene is left open where the match is weak. Only part of the rows carry a size: once, few, many, or a class if the clone is expanded.

size,J,D,V,CDR3,DNA
-,TRBJ2-5,-,TRBV12-3/TRBV12-4,CTSSLQPPAETQYF,TGTACCAGCAGTTTACAGCCACCAGCGGAGACCCAGTACTTC
-,TRBJ2-7,TRBD2,TRBV7-9,CASSLRLAGESAAYEQYF,TGTGCCAGCAGCTTAAGACTAGCGGGAGAGAGCGCAGCCTACGAGCAGTACTTC
-,TRBJ1-1,-,TRBV27,CASSPMGGTEAFF,TGTGCCAGCAGTCCCATGGGTGGGACTGAAGCTTTCTTT
many,TRBJ2-5,TRBD1,TRBV7-2,CASSLVNPGQASEQYF,TGTGCCAGCAGCTTAGTAAACCCGGGACAGGCCTCAGAGCAGTACTTC
-,TRBJ2-5,-,TRBV5-1,CASSQRLPETQYF,TGCGCCAGCAGCCAGCGCTTACCGGAGACCCAGTACTTC
few,TRBJ1-2,-,TRBV20-1,CSARWDKNYGYTF,TGCAGTGCTAGGTGGGACAAGAACTATGGCTACACCTTC
many,TRBJ2-5,-,TRBV28,CASSEGGREQYF,TGTGCCAGCAGTGAGGGGGGACGAGAGCAGTACTTC
-,TRBJ1-6,-,TRBV20-1,CSASERRGNRSPLHF,TGCAGTGCTAGTGAACGCAGGGGAAATCGGTCACCCCTCCACTTT
-,TRBJ2-6,-,TRBV7-9,CASSLVVGSGASVLTF,TGTGCCAGCAGCTTAGTGGTGGGATCTGGGGCCAGCGTCCTGACTTTC
few,TRBJ2-1,TRBD2,TRBV6-6,CASRPAAGASYNEQFF,TGTGCCAGCCGCCCGGCAGCGGGGGCCTCCTACAATGAGCAGTTCTTC
few,TRBJ1-2,TRBD1,TRBV20-1,CSASSRDRERDGYTF,TGCAGTGCTAGTTCCCGGGACAGGGAAAGGGATGGCTACACCTTC
few,TRBJ2-2,-,TRBV5-1,CASQPLGSTGELFF,TGCGCCAGCCAACCCCTGGGAAGCACCGGGGAGCTGTTTTTT
few,TRBJ2-7,-,TRBV19,CASSPGENYEQYF,TGTGCCAGTAGCCCAGGGGAAAACTACGAGCAGTACTTC
-,TRBJ1-6,-,TRBV30,CAWLDPNYNSPLHF,TGTGCCTGGTTAGATCCTAACTATAATTCACCCCTCCACTTT
-,TRBJ2-7,TRBD1,TRBV10-3,CAITEDRAGIYEQYF,TGTGCCATCACCGAGGACAGGGCCGGGATCTACGAGCAGTACTTC
once,TRBJ1-2,-,TRBV24-1,CAASDVRVRPLISGGEVDGYTF,TGTGCCGCCAGTGATGTGCGGGTCCGGCCCCTGATTTCGGGGGGCGAGGTGGATGGCTACACCTTC
-,TRBJ1-6,-,TRBV29-1,CSVGNSPYNSPLHF,TGCAGCGTCGGTAATTCCCCCTATAATTCACCCCTCCACTTT
-,TRBJ2-3,TRBD2,TRBV20-1,CSARDLGSGSTDTQYF,TGCAGTGCTAGAGATTTAGGTAGCGGGAGCACAGATACGCAGTATTTT
few,TRBJ2-5,-,TRBV7-8,CASSLYPGETQYF,TGTGCCAGCAGCTTGTACCCCGGGGAGACCCAGTACTTC
-,TRBJ1-6,-,TRBV27,CASSTGGSPLHF,TGTGCCAGCAGTACCGGGGGTTCACCCCTCCACTTT
-,TRBJ2-3,-,TRBV5-5,CASSPLQGLADTQYF,TGTGCCAGCAGCCCACTCCAGGGTCTCGCAGATACGCAGTATTTT
many,TRBJ2-7,TRBD1,TRBV10-3,CAISDRVTYEQYF,TGTGCCATCAGCGACAGGGTGACCTACGAGCAGTACTTC
-,TRBJ2-1,-,TRBV10-1,CASSVEGLTGQFSEQFF,TGCGCCAGCAGTGTGGAGGGTTTGACAGGGCAGTTCAGTGAGCAGTTCTTC
many,TRBJ2-7,TRBD1,TRBV20-1,CSASFPKDRGDEQYF,TGCAGTGCTAGCTTCCCCAAGGACAGGGGGGACGAGCAGTACTTC
few,TRBJ2-1,-,TRBV10-3,CAISERTRARNEQFF,TGTGCCATCAGTGAGAGGACAAGGGCGAGAAATGAGCAGTTCTTC
-,TRBJ1-1,TRBD1,TRBV6-2/TRBV6-3,CASRGTGRNTEAFF,TGTGCCAGCAGGGGGACAGGACGGAACACTGAAGCTTTCTTT
many,TRBJ1-2,TRBD1,TRBV20-1,CSVTGDNYGYTF,TGCAGTGTCACAGGGGATAACTATGGCTACACCTTC
few,TRBJ1-6,-,TRBV20-1,CSAKTDSSYNSPLHF,TGCAGTGCTAAAACGGACAGCTCCTATAATTCACCCCTCCACTTT
-,TRBJ2-2,TRBD2,TRBV3-1,CASSPTSGSSGELFF,TGTGCCAGCAGTCCGACTAGCGGGAGCAGCGGGGAGCTGTTTTTT
few,TRBJ2-5,-,TRBV6-6,CASSYVQGGETQYF,TGTGCCAGCAGTTACGTCCAGGGCGGGGAGACCCAGTACTTC
many,TRBJ2-7,-,TRBV20-1,CSAREPSLGYEQYF,TGCAGTGCTAGAGAGCCTAGCCTTGGATACGAGCAGTACTTC
few,TRBJ2-7,-,TRBV5-4,CASSPSTASLSYEQYF,TGTGCCAGCAGCCCCTCGACAGCGTCTCTCTCCTACGAGCAGTACTTC
-,TRBJ2-1,-,TRBV28,CASRSSERAHNEQFF,TGTGCCAGCAGATCAAGCGAGAGGGCCCACAATGAGCAGTTCTTC
-,TRBJ2-2,-,TRBV9,CASSSGAAGELFF,TGTGCCAGCAGCTCAGGGGCGGCGGGGGAGCTGTTTTTT
-,TRBJ2-7,TRBD2,TRBV7-2,CASSFDLAGVYEQYF,TGTGCCAGCAGCTTCGACCTAGCGGGAGTTTACGAGCAGTACTTC
-,TRBJ2-1,-,TRBV5-1,CASTFGSAAGEQFF,-
-,TRBJ1-5,-,TRBV3-1,CASSRGPSGDQPQHF,TGTGCCAGCAGCCGTGGGCCTTCTGGGGATCAGCCCCAGCATTTT
-,TRBJ2-1,TRBD1,TRBV27,CASSFWTGGVGEQFF,TGTGCCAGCAGTTTTTGGACAGGGGGGGTCGGTGAGCAGTTCTTC
many,TRBJ2-1,TRBD2,TRBV7-3,CASSSLAGGRNEQFF,TGTGCCAGCAGTTCACTAGCGGGAGGGAGGAATGAGCAGTTCTTC
many,TRBJ1-2,TRBD1,TRBV27,CASRAGGSTYGYTF,TGTGCCAGCAGAGCAGGGGGTTCTACCTATGGCTACACCTTC
few,TRBJ1-4,-,TRBV29-1,CSVPDLDEKLFF,TGCAGCGTCCCGGACTTGGATGAAAAACTGTTTTTT
few,TRBJ2-7,-,TRBV24-1,CATAHPPDYEQYF,TGTGCCACCGCTCACCCCCCTGACTACGAGCAGTACTTC
-,TRBJ2-7,TRBD2,TRBV7-2,CAIRPRGGIYEQYF,TGTGCCATCAGACCGAGGGGAGGGATCTACGAGCAGTACTTC
once,TRBJ2-7,-,TRBV9,CASSVDSNNEQYF,TGTGCCAGCAGCGTAGATAGTAACAATGAGCAGTACTTC
many,TRBJ2-7,TRBD1,TRBV18,CASSPTGGFDYEQYF,TGTGCCAGCTCACCAACAGGGGGCTTTGACTACGAGCAGTACTTC
few,TRBJ2-5,-,TRBV21-1,CAVTPRQGGETQYF,TGTGCCGTCACCCCGAGGCAGGGGGGGGAGACCCAGTACTTC
few,TRBJ1-2,TRBD1,TRBV18,CASSQMDRANGYTF,TGTGCCAGCTCACAAATGGACAGGGCCAATGGCTACACCTTC
few,TRBJ2-1,-,TRBV21-1,CASRLNSGPNNEQFF,TGTGCCAGCAGATTGAATAGCGGACCCAACAATGAGCAGTTCTTC
-,TRBJ1-1,-,TRBV11-2,CASGPAGARVAFF,TGTGCCAGCGGCCCAGCCGGGGCGCGGGTAGCTTTCTTT
-,TRBJ2-7,TRBD2,TRBV12-3/TRBV12-4,CASSWSAGDYHEQYF,TGTGCCAGCAGTTGGAGCGCGGGAGATTACCACGAGCAGTACTTC
many,TRBJ2-7,-,TRBV29-1,CSVAGYEQYF,TGCAGCGTTGCGGGTTACGAGCAGTACTTC
few,TRBJ2-1,-,TRBV24-1,CATSDLPRGNEQFF,TGTGCCACCAGTGATTTGCCGCGGGGCAATGAGCAGTTCTTC
-,TRBJ2-1,-,TRBV15,CATSRDLSNEQFF,TGTGCCACCAGCAGAGATTTGAGCAATGAGCAGTTCTTC
many,TRBJ1-5,TRBD1,TRBV29-1,CSVVTGGDQPQHF,TGCAGCGTTGTTACAGGGGGTGATCAGCCCCAGCATTTT
once,TRBJ1-3,-,TRBV12-3/TRBV12-4,CASSVRGNTIYF,TGTGCCAGCAGTGTCAGGGGAAACACCATATATTTT
few,TRBJ2-2,-,TRBV6-6,CASSDWTARAGELFF,TGTGCCAGCAGCGACTGGACAGCGCGGGCCGGGGAGCTGTTTTTT
-,TRBJ1-1,-,TRBV5-5,CASSFLGALNTEAFF,TGTGCCAGCAGCTTTTTAGGGGCGTTGAACACTGAAGCTTTCTTT
-,TRBJ1-1,-,TRBV10-3,CAISEPGRAGAFF,TGTGCCATCAGTGAACCGGGACGTGCGGGAGCTTTCTTT
few,TRBJ2-1,TRBD2,TRBV24-1,CATSDLAGGPGEQFF,TGTGCCACCAGTGATTTAGCGGGAGGGCCGGGTGAGCAGTTCTTC
-,TRBJ2-3,-,TRBV2,CASRRAGVSTDTQYF,TGTGCCAGCAGGAGGGCAGGGGTCAGCACAGATACGCAGTATTTT